What follows is one TCR beta chain and its context. Its matching antigen is unknown. This sample stems from a study of CD8+ T cells in alopecia areata. General study findings and limits: Mice showed clearer TCR sharing than patients did, a gap that was possibly HLA-related.

About five patients had their CD4+ cells sorted into CD25+CD127- cells. Alopecia areata patients provided lesional scalp punch biopsies and peripheral blood. Sequencing used cDNA as its template, made by extracting RNA and reverse transcribing it. Using immunoSEQ multiplex PCR, the repertoire was profiled, and TCRdb retains in-frame clones only, with some absent. The profile shows some 14,000 clones, 45% to 60% of them singletons. Germline V CDR1 and CDR2: SEHNR, FQNEAQ (reference sequence). V lost 4 bases, J lost 1 base, and 7 bases lay in between. The CDR3 spans 13 residues. The rearrangement uses TRBV7-9 and TRBJ1-2; weak D call: TRBD1 (5 bases). The source of this sequence is a human donor with alopecia areata. Sequenced sample: CD4+ Tregs sorted from blood. The CDR3 DNA follows: TGTGCCAGCAGCTGGGGGTTTAACTATGGCTACACCTTC. It specifies CASSWGFNYGYTF. Looking up the rest from reference TRBV7-9 and TRBJ1-2 gives the full variable domain: DTGVSQNPRHKITKRGQNVTFRCDPISEHNRLYWYRQTLGQGPEFLTYFQNEAQLEKSRLLSDRFSAERPKGSFSTLEIQRTEQGDSAMYLCASSWGFNYGYTFGSGTRLTVV.